Sequencing of this TCR beta chain was carried out in a study of cytomegalovirus exposure and HLA in healthy donors. Study-level findings and limits: The study listed roughly 160 cytomegalovirus-associated TCR beta chains. The likely explanation for a cluster of highly shared sequence variants was sequencing artifact.

Participants comprised healthy donors of bone marrow. The PCR used 60 Vbeta and 13 Jbeta primers. Per the study methods: Among the unique TCR beta chains that a later analysis counted, about 81 million in all, roughly 11 million were shared. Sequencing was performed with immunoSEQ multiplex PCR; in TCRdb, only in-frame clones are kept and a portion is missing. That table gives V, J and clone size, and the DNA gave D and trimming. Of nearly 200,000 clones in the sample, roughly four fifths were seen once. This clone was seen more than once but under ten times. Its antigen is as yet unknown. With 3 bases removed from V and 1 base from J, the gap between germline ends came to 13 bases. This CDR3 comprises 15 residues. Germline V gene data show CDR1 as MGHRA and CDR2 as YSYEKL.

Specimen: PBMCs. This sequence joins TRBV4-1 and TRBJ2-7; D is possibly TRBD1 (6 bases). This sequence originates from a woman between 50 and 59 years old in good health and CMV-seropositive. CDR3 amino acids: CASSQSGQPSYEQYF. The DNA for the CDR3 is TGCGCCAGCAGCCAGAGCGGACAGCCTTCCTACGAGCAGTACTTC.